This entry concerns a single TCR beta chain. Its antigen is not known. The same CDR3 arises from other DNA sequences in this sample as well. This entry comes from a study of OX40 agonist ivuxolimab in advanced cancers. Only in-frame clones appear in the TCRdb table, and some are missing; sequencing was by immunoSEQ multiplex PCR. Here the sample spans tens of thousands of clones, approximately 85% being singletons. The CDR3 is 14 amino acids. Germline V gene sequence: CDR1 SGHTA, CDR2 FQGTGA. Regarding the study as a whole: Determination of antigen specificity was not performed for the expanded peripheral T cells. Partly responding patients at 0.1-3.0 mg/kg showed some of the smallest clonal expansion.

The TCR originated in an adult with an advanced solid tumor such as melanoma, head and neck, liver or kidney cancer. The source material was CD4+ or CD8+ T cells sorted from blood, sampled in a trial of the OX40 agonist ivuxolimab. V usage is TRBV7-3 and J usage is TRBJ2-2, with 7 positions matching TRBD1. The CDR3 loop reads CASRDSGNTGELFF. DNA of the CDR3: TGTGCTAGCCGGGACAGCGGCAACACCGGGGAGCTGTTTTTT.